This is a list of T cell receptor beta chains from one sample in a study of T cell responses to AZD1222 COVID-19 vaccine. TCRdb keeps only in-frame clones here, not all; method: immunoSEQ multiplex PCR. Of tens of thousands of clones detected, just over 90% appear once; the ten largest clones hold around 3.4%. This sample comprised peripheral blood, obtained 28 days after the second AZD1222 dose. The receptors were sampled from an adult who received the AZD1222 COVID-19 vaccine. The CDR3 runs from the conserved cysteine through the conserved F or W. The order of the fields is D gene, J gene, clone size, V gene, CDR3 DNA, CDR3 protein. A D gene is named only where the DNA matches it firmly. A row's size may be missing; if present it is once, few, many or a size class.

-	TRBJ1-5	few	TRBV4-1	TGCGCCAGCAGCCCATCTAGCAATCAGCCCCAGCATTTT	CASSPSSNQPQHF
TRBD1	TRBJ1-4	-	TRBV19	TGTGCCAGTAGTATCGGGCAGGGGGATGAAAAACTGTTTTTT	CASSIGQGDEKLFF
-	TRBJ2-3	-	TRBV18	TGTGCCAGCTCACCAACAGACGATACGCAGTATTTT	CASSPTDDTQYF
-	TRBJ1-4	-	TRBV6-4	TGTGCCAGCAGTGAAGAATACGCTAATGAAAAACTGTTTTTT	CASSEEYANEKLFF
-	TRBJ1-3	-	TRBV21-1	TGTGCCAGTTCGGTCAGCCTAGGGCCCCACGGAAACACCATATATTTT	CASSVSLGPHGNTIYF
-	TRBJ1-3	-	TRBV7-8	TGTGCCAGCAGCTTAGCCGGTCCTGGAAACACCATATATTTT	CASSLAGPGNTIYF
TRBD2	TRBJ2-7	-	TRBV5-6	TGTGCCAGCAGCTTTTCTAGCGGATACGAGCAGTACTTC	CASSFSSGYEQYF
TRBD1	TRBJ1-1	-	TRBV5-6	TGTGCCAGCAGCTTATTGGGGGACAGCGATCTGAACACTGAAGCTTTCTTT	CASSLLGDSDLNTEAFF
-	TRBJ1-5	-	TRBV6-2/TRBV6-3	TGTGCCAGCAGTTACTCGTTGTTGACAGACCACAATCAGCCCCAGCATTTT	CASSYSLLTDHNQPQHF
TRBD1	TRBJ2-7	-	TRBV7-3	TGTGCCAGCAGCTTATACCCGACAGGGGGTTTCTACGAGCAGTACTTC	CASSLYPTGGFYEQYF
-	TRBJ1-1	-	TRBV30	TGTGCCTGGAGTAGGGGAAGGAGCACTGAAGCTTTCTTT	CAWSRGRSTEAFF
-	TRBJ2-2	-	TRBV12-3/TRBV12-4	TGTGCCAGCAGTTTTTTGGGAGGGGAGCTGTTTTTT	CASSFLGGELFF
TRBD1	TRBJ1-3	once	TRBV5-6	TGTGCCAGCAGCTTGGGGGACAGGAGAAACACCATATATTTT	CASSLGDRRNTIYF
-	TRBJ1-4	-	TRBV2	TGTGCCAGCAGGCCTCCGGGCCCAGAAAAACTGTTTTTT	CASRPPGPEKLFF
-	TRBJ1-4	-	TRBV6-5	TGTGCCAGCAGCTCTGACAGGACCAATGAAAAACTGTTTTTT	CASSSDRTNEKLFF
TRBD1	TRBJ1-3	once	TRBV9	TGTGCCAGCGGCCCGGGACAGAGAGTCTCTGGAAACACCATATATTTT	CASGPGQRVSGNTIYF
TRBD2	TRBJ2-7	-	TRBV11-3	TGTGCCAGCAGCCCAACTAGCGGAGTATTCTACGAGCAGTACTTC	CASSPTSGVFYEQYF
-	TRBJ1-1	few	TRBV7-8	TGTGCCAGCAGCCATAGACGGGGGATATCTGAAGCTTTCTTT	CASSHRRGISEAFF
-	TRBJ1-2	-	TRBV24-1	TGTGCCACCAGTGATTTCGGGGGACTTTGGGGCTACACCTTC	CATSDFGGLWGYTF
-	TRBJ2-3	once	TRBV6-4	TGTGCCGGAGCGCGCGGGGGCCCGGATACGCAGTATTTT	CAGARGGPDTQYF
TRBD2	TRBJ2-5	-	TRBV6-2/TRBV6-3	TGTGCCAGCAGTTACGTGGGTCTCACTAGCGGGATAGGGGAGACCCAGTACTTC	CASSYVGLTSGIGETQYF
TRBD2	TRBJ2-3	-	TRBV11-3	TGTGCCAGCAGCAAAGCGGGGCTGAGCACAGATACGCAGTATTTT	CASSKAGLSTDTQYF
-	TRBJ2-5	-	TRBV4-3	TGCGCCAGCAGCCAAGCTGACGTCCAAGAGACCCAGTACTTC	CASSQADVQETQYF
-	TRBJ1-1	-	TRBV7-9	TGTGCCAGCAGCCTGACGAGAGAGGACACTGAAGCTTTCTTT	CASSLTREDTEAFF
-	TRBJ2-7	-	TRBV29-1	TGCAGCGTTGAAGATACCGGGATCTCCTACGAGCAGTACTTC	CSVEDTGISYEQYF
-	TRBJ2-2	-	TRBV12-3/TRBV12-4	TGTGCCAGCAGTTTAATGGCCGGGGAGCTGTTTTTT	CASSLMAGELFF
-	TRBJ1-3	-	TRBV11-2	TGTGCCAGCAGCTTACCAAGGGCCTCTGGAAACACCATATATTTT	CASSLPRASGNTIYF
-	TRBJ1-6	-	TRBV6-5	TGTGCCAGCAGCAAAACAGGGCGGAAAACACCCCTCCACTTT	CASSKTGRKTPLHF
-	TRBJ2-5	-	TRBV2	TGTGCCAGCGGACGGGACACAGGTGGAGAGACCCAGTACTTC	CASGRDTGGETQYF
TRBD1	TRBJ1-1	-	TRBV7-2	TGTGCCAGCAGCTTTCGACAGGGGGGCCCAAGAGGGTACGATGCTTTCTTT	CASSFRQGGPRGYDAFF
-	TRBJ1-5	once	TRBV2	TGTGCCAGCAGTGGATCTCTCGACCTTAGACAGCTCAATCAGCCCCAGCATTTT	CASSGSLDLRQLNQPQHF
-	TRBJ1-1	few	TRBV30	TGTGCCTGGAGGGAACTGGGGGAAGCTTTCTTT	CAWRELGEAFF
-	TRBJ1-2	-	TRBV6-5	TGTGCCAGCAGAGGGACGGACTATGGCTACACCTTC	CASRGTDYGYTF
TRBD1	TRBJ1-5	-	TRBV11-1	TGTGCCAGCAGCCAGGACAGGGATAATCAGCCCCAGCATTTT	CASSQDRDNQPQHF
-	TRBJ1-1	-	TRBV6-5	TGTGCCAGCAGTTACAAAGGGTACGCTTTCTTT	CASSYKGYAFF
-	TRBJ1-1	-	TRBV7-9	TGTGCCAGCAGCCGCAGGGATTCGTACACTGAAGCTTTCTTT	CASSRRDSYTEAFF
TRBD1	TRBJ1-2	-	TRBV30	TGTGCCTGGACAAGGGACAGGGGAGCTGTTGGCTACACCTTC	CAWTRDRGAVGYTF
-	TRBJ2-1	-	TRBV24-1	TGTGCCACCAGTGATAACGGACCGAAGGATGAGCAGTTCTTC	CATSDNGPKDEQFF